The clone carrying this TCR beta chain has ten or more counts. The antigen is not known. The sample belongs to a study of T cells in Graves' hyperthyroidism and ophthalmopathy. At the level of the study: The authors collected peripheral blood at initial diagnosis, before any treatment. Study observations and caveats: Clonotypes that were expanded in thyroid above 0.001 mostly appeared in blood too.

The CDR3 has 16 residues. The V gene lost 2 bases and the J gene lost 0 bases, with 14 bases spanning the gap. Germline V lookup: CDR1 MNHEY, CDR2 SVGAGI. Across 18 months, stable Graves' hyperthyroidism was marked by no progression to ophthalmopathy. TCR beta CDR3 region amplification was performed from RNA transcripts. The TCR CDR3 was amplified in a first-round RT-PCR using the HTBI primer set. From the multiplex PCR reads, TCRdb called clonotypes with MiXCR, one entry per CDR3 protein. The table lists a few hundred thousand distinct CDR3 sequences, roughly 20% of them singletons. The sequencing sample was made of blood. This chain links TRBV6-5 with TRBJ2-7; perhaps TRBD2 as D (6 bases). The clonotype originates from a man between 18 and 35 years old with Graves' hyperthyroidism. DNA of the CDR3: TGTGCCAGCAGTTACACGGGACTCTCGAGCTCCTACGAGCAGTACTTC. Protein: CASSYTGLSSSYEQYF.